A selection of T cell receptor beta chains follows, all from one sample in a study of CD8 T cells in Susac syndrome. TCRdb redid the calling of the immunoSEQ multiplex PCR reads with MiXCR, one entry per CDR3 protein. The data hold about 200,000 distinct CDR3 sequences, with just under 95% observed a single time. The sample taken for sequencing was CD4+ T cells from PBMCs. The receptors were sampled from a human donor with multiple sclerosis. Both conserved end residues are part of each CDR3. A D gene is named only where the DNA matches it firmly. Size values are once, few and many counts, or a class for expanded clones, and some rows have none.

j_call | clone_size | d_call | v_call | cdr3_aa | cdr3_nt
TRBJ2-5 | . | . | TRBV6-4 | CASSVGFQETQYF | TGTGCCAGCAGTGTGGGTTTTCAAGAGACCCAGTACTTC
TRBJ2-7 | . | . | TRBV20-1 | CSARESEAEQYF | TGCAGTGCTCGGGAATCGGAGGCCGAGCAGTACTTC
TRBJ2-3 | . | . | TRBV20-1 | CSAAEGDTQYF | TGCAGTGCTGCGGAGGGGGATACGCAGTATTTT
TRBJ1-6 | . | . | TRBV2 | CASRWTILTYNSPLHF | TGTGCCAGCAGGTGGACGATCCTCACCTATAATTCACCCCTCCACTTT
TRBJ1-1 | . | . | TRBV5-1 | CASNYAEPGTTEAFF | TGCGCCAGCAACTACGCAGAGCCCGGTACTACTGAAGCTTTCTTT
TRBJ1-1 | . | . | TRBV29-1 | CSVARVERTEAFF | TGCAGCGTTGCCAGGGTAGAGAGGACTGAAGCTTTCTTT
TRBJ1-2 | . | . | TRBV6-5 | CAIADSSYGYTF | TGTGCCATCGCAGACAGTTCCTATGGCTACACCTTC
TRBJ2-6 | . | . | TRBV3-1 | CASSQATGANVLTF | TGTGCCAGCAGCCAAGCAACAGGGGCCAACGTCCTGACTTTC
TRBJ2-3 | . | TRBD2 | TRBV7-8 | CASSFLAGGWADTQYF | TGTGCCAGCAGCTTTCTAGCGGGGGGCTGGGCAGATACGCAGTATTTT
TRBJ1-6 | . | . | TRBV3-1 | CASSQNRAVRSPLHF | TGTGCCAGCAGCCAGAACAGGGCGGTACGTTCACCCCTCCACTTT
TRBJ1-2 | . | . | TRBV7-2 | CASSLETEGHYGYTF | TGTGCCAGCAGCTTAGAAACCGAGGGGCACTATGGCTACACCTTC
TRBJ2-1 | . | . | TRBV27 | CASGSHADSYNEQFF | TGTGCCAGCGGCTCACATGCCGACTCCTACAATGAGCAGTTCTTC
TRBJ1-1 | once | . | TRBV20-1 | CSASGGYNTEAFF | TGCAGTGCTAGTGGCGGGTACAACACTGAAGCTTTCTTT
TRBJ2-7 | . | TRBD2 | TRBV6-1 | CASSSGLAGGLSLEQYF | TGTGCCAGCAGCTCGGGACTAGCGGGGGGCCTATCCCTAGAGCAGTACTTC
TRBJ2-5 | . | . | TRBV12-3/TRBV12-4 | CASSQNPAHPSGFQETQYF | TGTGCCAGCAGCCAAAATCCCGCCCACCCCTCCGGGTTCCAAGAGACCCAGTACTTC